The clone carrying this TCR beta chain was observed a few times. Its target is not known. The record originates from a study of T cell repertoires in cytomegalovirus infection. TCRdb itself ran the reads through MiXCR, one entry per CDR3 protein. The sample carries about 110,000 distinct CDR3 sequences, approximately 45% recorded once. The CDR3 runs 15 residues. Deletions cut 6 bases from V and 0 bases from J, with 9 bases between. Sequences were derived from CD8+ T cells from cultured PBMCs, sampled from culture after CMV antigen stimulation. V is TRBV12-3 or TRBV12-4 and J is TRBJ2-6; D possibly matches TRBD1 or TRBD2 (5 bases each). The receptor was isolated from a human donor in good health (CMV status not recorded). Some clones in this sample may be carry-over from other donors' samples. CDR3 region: CASSPGTSGANVLTF. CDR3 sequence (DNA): TGTGCCAGCAGCCCTGGGACCTCTGGGGCCAACGTCCTGACTTTC.